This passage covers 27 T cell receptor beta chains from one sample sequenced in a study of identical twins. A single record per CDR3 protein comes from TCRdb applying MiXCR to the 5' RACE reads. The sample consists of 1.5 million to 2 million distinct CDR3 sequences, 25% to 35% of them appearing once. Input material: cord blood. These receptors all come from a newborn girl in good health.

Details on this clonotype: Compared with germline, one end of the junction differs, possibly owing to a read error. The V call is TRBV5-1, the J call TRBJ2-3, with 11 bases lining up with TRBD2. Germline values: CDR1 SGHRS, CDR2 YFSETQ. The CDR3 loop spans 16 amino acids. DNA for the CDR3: TGCACCAGCAGCTTGGGGACTAGCGGAAGCACAGATACGCAGTATTTT. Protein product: CTSSLGTSGSTDTQYF.

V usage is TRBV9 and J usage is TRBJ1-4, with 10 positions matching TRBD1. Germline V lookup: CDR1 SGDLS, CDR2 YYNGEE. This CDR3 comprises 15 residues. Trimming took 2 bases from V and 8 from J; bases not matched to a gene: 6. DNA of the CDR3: TGTGCCAGCAGCGTCGGACAGGGGGTCTGGGAAAAACTGTTTTTT. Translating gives CASSVGQGVWEKLFF.

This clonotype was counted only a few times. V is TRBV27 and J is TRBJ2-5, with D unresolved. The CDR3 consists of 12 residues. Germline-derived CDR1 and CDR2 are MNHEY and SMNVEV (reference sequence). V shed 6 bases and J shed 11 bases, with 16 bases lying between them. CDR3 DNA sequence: TGTGCCAGCAGCCTCCAGTACAATGAGCAGTACTTC. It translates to CASSLQYNEQYF.

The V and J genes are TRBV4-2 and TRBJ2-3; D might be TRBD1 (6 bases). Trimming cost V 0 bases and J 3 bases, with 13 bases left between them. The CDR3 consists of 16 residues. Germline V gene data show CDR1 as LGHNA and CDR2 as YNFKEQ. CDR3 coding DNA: TGTGCCAGCAGCCAAGATTGGGGGCCTCGAACAGATACGCAGTATTTT. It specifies CASSQDWGPRTDTQYF.

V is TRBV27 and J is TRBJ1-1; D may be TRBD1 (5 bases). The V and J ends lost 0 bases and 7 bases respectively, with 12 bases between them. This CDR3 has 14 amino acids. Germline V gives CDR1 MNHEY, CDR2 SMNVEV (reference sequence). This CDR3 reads CASSLSPPGSEAFF. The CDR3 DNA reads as TGTGCCAGCAGTTTATCTCCTCCAGGGAGTGAAGCTTTCTTT.

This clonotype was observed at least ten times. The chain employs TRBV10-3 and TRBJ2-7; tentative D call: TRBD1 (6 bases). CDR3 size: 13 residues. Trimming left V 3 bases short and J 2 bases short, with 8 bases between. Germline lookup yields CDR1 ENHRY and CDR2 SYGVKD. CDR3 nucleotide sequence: TGTGCCATCAGTGATGGGGGCACCTACGAGCAGTACTTC. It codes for CAISDGGTYEQYF.

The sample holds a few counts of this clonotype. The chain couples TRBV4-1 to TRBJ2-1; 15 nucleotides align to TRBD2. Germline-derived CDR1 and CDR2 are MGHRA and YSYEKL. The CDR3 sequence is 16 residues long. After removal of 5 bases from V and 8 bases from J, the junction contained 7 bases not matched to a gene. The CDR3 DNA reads TGCGCCAGCAGCGTTGGACTAGCGGGGGGGAACTATGAGCAGTTCTTC. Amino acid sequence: CASSVGLAGGNYEQFF.

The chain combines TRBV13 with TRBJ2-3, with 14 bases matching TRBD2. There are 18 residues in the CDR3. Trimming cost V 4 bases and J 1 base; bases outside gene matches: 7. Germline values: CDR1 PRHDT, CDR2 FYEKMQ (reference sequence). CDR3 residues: CASSSPGTSGGGTDTQYF. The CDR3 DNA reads TGTGCCAGCAGCTCCCCTGGGACTAGCGGGGGAGGCACAGATACGCAGTATTTT.

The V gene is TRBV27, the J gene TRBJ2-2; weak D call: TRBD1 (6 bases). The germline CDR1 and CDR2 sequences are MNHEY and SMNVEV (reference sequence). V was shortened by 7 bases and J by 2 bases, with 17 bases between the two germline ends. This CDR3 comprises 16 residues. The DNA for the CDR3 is TGTGCCAGCACCAGACGACAGGCAGTAAACACCGGGGAGCTGTTTTTT. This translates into CASTRRQAVNTGELFF.

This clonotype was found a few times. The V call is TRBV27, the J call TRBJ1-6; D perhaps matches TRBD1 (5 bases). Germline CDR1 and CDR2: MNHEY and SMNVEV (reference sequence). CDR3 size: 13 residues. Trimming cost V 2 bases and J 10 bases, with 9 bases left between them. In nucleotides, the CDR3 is TGTGCCAGCAGTTTAGGCAGGGTCTCACCCCTCCACTTT. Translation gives CASSLGRVSPLHF.

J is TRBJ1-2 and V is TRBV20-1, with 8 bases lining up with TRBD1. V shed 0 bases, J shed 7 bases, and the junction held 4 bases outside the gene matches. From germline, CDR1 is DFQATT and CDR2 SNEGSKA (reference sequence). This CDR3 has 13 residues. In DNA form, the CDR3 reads TGCAGTGCTAGAGACAGGGGGCGGGGTGGCTACACCTTC. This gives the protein CSARDRGRGGYTF.

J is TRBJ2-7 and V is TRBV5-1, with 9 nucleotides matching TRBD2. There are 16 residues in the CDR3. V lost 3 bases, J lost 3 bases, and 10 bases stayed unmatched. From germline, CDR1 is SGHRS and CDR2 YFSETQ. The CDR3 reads CASSWGLSGSFYEQYF. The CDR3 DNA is TGCGCCAGCAGCTGGGGCCTTAGCGGGAGTTTCTACGAGCAGTACTTC.

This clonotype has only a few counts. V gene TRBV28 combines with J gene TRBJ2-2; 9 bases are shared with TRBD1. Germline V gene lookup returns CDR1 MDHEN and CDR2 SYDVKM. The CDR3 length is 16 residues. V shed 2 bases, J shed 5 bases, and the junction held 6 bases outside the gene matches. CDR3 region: CASSLAGTGRTGELFF. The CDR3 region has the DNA TGTGCCAGCAGTTTAGCCGGGACAGGGAGGACCGGGGAGCTGTTTTTT.

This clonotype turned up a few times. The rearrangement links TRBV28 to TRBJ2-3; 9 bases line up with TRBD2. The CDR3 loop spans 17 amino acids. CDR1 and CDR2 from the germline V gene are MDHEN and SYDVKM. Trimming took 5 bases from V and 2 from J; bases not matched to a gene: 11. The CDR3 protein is CASSLLQTSGYTDTQYF. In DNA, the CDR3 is TGTGCCAGCAGTCTCCTTCAGACTAGCGGATACACAGATACGCAGTATTTT.

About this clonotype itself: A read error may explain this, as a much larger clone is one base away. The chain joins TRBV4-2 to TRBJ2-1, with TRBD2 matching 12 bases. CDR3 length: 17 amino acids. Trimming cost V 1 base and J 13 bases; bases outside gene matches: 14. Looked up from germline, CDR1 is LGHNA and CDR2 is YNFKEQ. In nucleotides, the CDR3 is TGTGCCAGCAGCCAAGTCCTTGGACTAGCGGGGACCACGACCCAGTTCTTC. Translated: CASSQVLGLAGTTTQFF.

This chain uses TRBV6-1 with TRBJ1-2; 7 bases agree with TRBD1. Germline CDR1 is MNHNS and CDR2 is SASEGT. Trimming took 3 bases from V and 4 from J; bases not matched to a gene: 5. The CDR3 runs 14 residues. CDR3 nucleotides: TGTGCCAGCAGTGAGACACAGGGGTCCTATGGCTACACCTTC. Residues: CASSETQGSYGYTF.

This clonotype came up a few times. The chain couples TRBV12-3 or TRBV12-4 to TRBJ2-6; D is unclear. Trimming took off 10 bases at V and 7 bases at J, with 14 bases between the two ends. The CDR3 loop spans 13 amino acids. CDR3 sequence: CATTTRPANVLTF. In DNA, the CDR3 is TGTGCCACCACTACCCGCCCTGCCAACGTCCTGACTTTC.

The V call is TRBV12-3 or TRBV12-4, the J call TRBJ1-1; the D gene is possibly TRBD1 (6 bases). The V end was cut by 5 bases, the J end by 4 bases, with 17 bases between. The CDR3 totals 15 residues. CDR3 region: CASSPRGGFGTEAFF. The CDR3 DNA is TGTGCCAGCAGTCCCAGGGGAGGGTTCGGCACTGAAGCTTTCTTT.

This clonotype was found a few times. DNA of the CDR3: TGTGCCAGCAGTCTCTACTTACCTAGCACGGGCGACGAGCGGTACTTC. This sequence encodes CASSLYLPSTGDERYF. V gene TRBV27 combines with J gene TRBJ2-5, with a weak D call TRBD2 (5 bases). Trimming took off 5 bases at V and 13 bases at J, with 29 bases between the two ends. From germline, CDR1 is MNHEY and CDR2 SMNVEV (reference sequence). The CDR3 is 16 residues long.

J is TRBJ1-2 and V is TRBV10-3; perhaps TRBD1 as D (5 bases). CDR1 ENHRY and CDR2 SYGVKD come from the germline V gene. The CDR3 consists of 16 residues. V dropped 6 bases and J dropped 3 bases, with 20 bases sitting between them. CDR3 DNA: TGTGCCATCAGCGTCCTAGCGGGGCGCCGGGACTATGGCTACACCTTC. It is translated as CAISVLAGRRDYGYTF.

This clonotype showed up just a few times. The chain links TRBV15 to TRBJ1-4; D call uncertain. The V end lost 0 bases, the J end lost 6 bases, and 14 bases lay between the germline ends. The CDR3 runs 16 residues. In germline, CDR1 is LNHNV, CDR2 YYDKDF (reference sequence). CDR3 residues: CATSRDVAATYEKLFF. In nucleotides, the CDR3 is TGTGCCACCAGCAGAGATGTGGCAGCCACCTATGAAAAACTGTTTTTT.

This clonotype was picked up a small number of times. As DNA, the CDR3 is TGCAGTGCCCCGACTAGCGGGAGGGTAAATGAGCAGTTCTTC. It translates to CSAPTSGRVNEQFF. The chain carries TRBV20-1 and TRBJ2-1; 14 bases map to TRBD2. Germline trimming cut 6 bases from V and 7 bases from J; bases unmatched to any gene: 5. CDR1 and CDR2 (germline): DFQATT, SNEGSKA (reference sequence). The length of the CDR3 is 14 residues.

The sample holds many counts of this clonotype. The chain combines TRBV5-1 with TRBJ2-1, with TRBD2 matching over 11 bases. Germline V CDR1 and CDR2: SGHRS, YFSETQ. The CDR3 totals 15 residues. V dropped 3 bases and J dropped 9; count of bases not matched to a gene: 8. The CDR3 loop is CASSSMTSGTSEQFF. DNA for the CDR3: TGCGCCAGCAGCTCAATGACTAGCGGGACAAGTGAGCAGTTCTTC.

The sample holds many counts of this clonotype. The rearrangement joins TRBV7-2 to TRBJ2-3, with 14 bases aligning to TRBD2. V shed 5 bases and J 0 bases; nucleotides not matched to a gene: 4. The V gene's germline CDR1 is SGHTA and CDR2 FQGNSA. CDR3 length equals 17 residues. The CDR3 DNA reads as TGTGCCAGCAGCCCCGGGACTAGCGGGAGTAGCACAGATACGCAGTATTTT. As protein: CASSPGTSGSSTDTQYF.

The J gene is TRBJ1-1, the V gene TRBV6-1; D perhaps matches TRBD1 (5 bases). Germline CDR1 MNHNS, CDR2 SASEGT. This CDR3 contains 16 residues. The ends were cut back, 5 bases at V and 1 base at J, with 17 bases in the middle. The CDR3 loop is CASSKWGTLTNTEAFF. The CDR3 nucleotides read TGTGCCAGCAGTAAATGGGGGACTTTGACGAACACTGAAGCTTTCTTT.

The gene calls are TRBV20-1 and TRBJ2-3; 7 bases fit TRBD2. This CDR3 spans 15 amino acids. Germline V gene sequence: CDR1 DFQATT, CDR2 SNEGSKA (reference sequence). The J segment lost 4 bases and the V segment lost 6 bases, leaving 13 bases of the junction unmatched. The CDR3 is CSATTRSGNADTQYF. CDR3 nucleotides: TGCAGTGCGACAACTAGAAGCGGGAATGCAGATACGCAGTATTTT.

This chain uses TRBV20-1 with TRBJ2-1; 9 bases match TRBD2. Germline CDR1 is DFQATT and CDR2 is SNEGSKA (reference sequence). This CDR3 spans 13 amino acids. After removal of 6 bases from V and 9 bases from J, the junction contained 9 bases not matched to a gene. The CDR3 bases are TGCAGTGCGACCGGGACTAGCCACAGTGAGCAGTTCTTC. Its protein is CSATGTSHSEQFF.